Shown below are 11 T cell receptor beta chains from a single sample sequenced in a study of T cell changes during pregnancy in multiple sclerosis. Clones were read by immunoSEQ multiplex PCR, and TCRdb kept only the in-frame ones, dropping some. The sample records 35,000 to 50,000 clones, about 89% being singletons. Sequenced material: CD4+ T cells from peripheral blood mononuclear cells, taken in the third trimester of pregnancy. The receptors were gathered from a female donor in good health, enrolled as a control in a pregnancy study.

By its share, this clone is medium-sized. The CDR3: CASSQVATDTQYF. The CDR3 DNA reads TGTGCCAGCAGCCAAGTGGCCACAGATACGCAGTATTTT. The chain is built from TRBV4-2 and TRBJ2-3; D is unclear. Trimming took 1 base from V and 2 from J, leaving 4 bases between them. CDR1 and CDR2 (germline): LGHNA, YNFKEQ. This CDR3 has 13 residues.

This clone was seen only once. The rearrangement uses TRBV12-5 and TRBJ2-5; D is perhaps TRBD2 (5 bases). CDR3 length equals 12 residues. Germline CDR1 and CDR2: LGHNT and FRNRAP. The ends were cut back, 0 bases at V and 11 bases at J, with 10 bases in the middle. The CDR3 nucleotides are TGTGCTAGTGGTTTGGTACTGGAGGAGCAGTACTTC. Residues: CASGLVLEEQYF.

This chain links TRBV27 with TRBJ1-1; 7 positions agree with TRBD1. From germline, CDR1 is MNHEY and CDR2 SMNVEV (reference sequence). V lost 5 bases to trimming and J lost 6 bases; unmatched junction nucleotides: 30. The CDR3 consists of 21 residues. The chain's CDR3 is CASSTLLLGQQGGSRVAEAFF. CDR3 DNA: TGTGCCAGCAGTACTCTCTTACTAGGACAGCAGGGGGGATCCAGGGTCGCTGAAGCTTTCTTT.

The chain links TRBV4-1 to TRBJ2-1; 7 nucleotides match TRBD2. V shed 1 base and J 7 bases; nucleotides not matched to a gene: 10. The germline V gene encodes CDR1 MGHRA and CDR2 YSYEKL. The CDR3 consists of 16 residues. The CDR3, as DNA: TGCGCCAGCAGCCAAGGCCCCGGGACTACTAAAAATGAGCAGTTCTTC. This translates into CASSQGPGTTKNEQFF.

CDR3 DNA: TGTGCCAGCAGCCGGACTAGCGGGAGAACAGATACGCAGTATTTT. Translation: CASSRTSGRTDTQYF. J is TRBJ2-3 and V is TRBV6-1; 13 bases are a match to TRBD2. The J segment lost 3 bases and the V segment lost 6 bases, leaving 3 bases of the junction unmatched. CDR3 length: 15 amino acids. Per the germline V gene, CDR1 is MNHNS and CDR2 is SASEGT.

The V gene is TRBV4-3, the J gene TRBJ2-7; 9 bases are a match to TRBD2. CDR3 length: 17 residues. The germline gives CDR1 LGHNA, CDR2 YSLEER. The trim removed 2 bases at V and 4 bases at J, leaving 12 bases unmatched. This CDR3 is CASSQNVGGTSRYEQYF. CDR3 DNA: TGCGCCAGCAGCCAAAACGTCGGGGGGACTAGCAGATACGAGCAGTACTTC.

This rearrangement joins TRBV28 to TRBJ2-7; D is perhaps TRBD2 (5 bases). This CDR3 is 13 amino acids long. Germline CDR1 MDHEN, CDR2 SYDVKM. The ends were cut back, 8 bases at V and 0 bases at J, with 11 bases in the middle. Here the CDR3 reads CASGLGSSYEQYF. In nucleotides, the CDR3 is TGTGCCAGCGGCCTAGGGAGCTCCTACGAGCAGTACTTC.

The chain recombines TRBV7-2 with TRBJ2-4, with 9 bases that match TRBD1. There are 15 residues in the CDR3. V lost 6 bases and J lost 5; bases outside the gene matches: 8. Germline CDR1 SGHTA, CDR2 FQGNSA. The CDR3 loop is CASRERDRVENIQYF. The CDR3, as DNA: TGTGCCAGCAGGGAACGGGACAGGGTTGAAAACATTCAGTACTTC.

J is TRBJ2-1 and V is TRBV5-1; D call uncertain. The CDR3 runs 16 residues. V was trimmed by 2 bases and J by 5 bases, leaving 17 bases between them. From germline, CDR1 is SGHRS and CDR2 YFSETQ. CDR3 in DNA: TGCGCCAGCAGCTTAACCCCCCCTCTCAACAACAATGAGCAGTTCTTC. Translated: CASSLTPPLNNNEQFF.

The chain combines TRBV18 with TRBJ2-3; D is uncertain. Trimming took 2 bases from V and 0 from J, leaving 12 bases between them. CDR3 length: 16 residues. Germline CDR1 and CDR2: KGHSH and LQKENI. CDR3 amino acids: CASSPMRSTSTDTQYF. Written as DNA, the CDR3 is TGTGCCAGCTCACCAATGCGTAGCACTAGCACAGATACGCAGTATTTT.

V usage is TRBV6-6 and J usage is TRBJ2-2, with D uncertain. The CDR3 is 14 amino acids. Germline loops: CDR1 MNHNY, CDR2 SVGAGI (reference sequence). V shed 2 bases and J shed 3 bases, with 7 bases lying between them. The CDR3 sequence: CASSYQVHTGELFF. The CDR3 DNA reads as TGTGCCAGCAGTTACCAGGTACACACCGGGGAGCTGTTTTTT.